Only a few counts were recorded for the clone carrying this T cell receptor beta chain. The antigen is undetermined. The data were taken from a study of T cell repertoires in cytomegalovirus infection. Study-level results: Ex vivo, HLA-C-restricted CMV-specific TCR beta clonotypes prevailed over the rest of the response.

TCRdb re-called the reads through MiXCR, storing one row per CDR3 protein. The data show about 160,000 distinct CDR3 sequences, roughly a fifth seen once. The receptor was derived from a human donor in good health (CMV status not recorded). Some clones in this sample may be carry-over from other donors' samples. Sample: CD8+ T cells from cultured PBMCs, taken from culture after CMV antigen stimulation.

In nucleotides, the CDR3 is TGTGCCAGCAGCCCTACTAGCGGGGGCGCGAAACGGATTCAGTACTTC. This codes for CASSPTSGGAKRIQYF. The J gene is TRBJ2-4, the V gene TRBV27; TRBD2 matches at 11 bases. Trimming at V came to 6 bases and at J to 10 bases, leaving 14 bases not matched to a gene. Germline loops: CDR1 MNHEY, CDR2 SMNVEV (reference sequence). The length of the CDR3 is 16 residues.